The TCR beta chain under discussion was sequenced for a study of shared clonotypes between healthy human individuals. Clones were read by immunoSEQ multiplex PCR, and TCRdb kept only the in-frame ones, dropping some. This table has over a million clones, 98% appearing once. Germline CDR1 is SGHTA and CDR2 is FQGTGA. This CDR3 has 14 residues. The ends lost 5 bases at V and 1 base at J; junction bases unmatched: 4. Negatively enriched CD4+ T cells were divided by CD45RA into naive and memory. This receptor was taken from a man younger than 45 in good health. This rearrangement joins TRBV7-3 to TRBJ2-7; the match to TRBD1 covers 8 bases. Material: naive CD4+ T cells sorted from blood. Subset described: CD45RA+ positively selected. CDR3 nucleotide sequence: TGTGCCAGCAGCCCGGACAGGGCGTCCTACGAGCAGTACTTC. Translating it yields CASSPDRASYEQYF.